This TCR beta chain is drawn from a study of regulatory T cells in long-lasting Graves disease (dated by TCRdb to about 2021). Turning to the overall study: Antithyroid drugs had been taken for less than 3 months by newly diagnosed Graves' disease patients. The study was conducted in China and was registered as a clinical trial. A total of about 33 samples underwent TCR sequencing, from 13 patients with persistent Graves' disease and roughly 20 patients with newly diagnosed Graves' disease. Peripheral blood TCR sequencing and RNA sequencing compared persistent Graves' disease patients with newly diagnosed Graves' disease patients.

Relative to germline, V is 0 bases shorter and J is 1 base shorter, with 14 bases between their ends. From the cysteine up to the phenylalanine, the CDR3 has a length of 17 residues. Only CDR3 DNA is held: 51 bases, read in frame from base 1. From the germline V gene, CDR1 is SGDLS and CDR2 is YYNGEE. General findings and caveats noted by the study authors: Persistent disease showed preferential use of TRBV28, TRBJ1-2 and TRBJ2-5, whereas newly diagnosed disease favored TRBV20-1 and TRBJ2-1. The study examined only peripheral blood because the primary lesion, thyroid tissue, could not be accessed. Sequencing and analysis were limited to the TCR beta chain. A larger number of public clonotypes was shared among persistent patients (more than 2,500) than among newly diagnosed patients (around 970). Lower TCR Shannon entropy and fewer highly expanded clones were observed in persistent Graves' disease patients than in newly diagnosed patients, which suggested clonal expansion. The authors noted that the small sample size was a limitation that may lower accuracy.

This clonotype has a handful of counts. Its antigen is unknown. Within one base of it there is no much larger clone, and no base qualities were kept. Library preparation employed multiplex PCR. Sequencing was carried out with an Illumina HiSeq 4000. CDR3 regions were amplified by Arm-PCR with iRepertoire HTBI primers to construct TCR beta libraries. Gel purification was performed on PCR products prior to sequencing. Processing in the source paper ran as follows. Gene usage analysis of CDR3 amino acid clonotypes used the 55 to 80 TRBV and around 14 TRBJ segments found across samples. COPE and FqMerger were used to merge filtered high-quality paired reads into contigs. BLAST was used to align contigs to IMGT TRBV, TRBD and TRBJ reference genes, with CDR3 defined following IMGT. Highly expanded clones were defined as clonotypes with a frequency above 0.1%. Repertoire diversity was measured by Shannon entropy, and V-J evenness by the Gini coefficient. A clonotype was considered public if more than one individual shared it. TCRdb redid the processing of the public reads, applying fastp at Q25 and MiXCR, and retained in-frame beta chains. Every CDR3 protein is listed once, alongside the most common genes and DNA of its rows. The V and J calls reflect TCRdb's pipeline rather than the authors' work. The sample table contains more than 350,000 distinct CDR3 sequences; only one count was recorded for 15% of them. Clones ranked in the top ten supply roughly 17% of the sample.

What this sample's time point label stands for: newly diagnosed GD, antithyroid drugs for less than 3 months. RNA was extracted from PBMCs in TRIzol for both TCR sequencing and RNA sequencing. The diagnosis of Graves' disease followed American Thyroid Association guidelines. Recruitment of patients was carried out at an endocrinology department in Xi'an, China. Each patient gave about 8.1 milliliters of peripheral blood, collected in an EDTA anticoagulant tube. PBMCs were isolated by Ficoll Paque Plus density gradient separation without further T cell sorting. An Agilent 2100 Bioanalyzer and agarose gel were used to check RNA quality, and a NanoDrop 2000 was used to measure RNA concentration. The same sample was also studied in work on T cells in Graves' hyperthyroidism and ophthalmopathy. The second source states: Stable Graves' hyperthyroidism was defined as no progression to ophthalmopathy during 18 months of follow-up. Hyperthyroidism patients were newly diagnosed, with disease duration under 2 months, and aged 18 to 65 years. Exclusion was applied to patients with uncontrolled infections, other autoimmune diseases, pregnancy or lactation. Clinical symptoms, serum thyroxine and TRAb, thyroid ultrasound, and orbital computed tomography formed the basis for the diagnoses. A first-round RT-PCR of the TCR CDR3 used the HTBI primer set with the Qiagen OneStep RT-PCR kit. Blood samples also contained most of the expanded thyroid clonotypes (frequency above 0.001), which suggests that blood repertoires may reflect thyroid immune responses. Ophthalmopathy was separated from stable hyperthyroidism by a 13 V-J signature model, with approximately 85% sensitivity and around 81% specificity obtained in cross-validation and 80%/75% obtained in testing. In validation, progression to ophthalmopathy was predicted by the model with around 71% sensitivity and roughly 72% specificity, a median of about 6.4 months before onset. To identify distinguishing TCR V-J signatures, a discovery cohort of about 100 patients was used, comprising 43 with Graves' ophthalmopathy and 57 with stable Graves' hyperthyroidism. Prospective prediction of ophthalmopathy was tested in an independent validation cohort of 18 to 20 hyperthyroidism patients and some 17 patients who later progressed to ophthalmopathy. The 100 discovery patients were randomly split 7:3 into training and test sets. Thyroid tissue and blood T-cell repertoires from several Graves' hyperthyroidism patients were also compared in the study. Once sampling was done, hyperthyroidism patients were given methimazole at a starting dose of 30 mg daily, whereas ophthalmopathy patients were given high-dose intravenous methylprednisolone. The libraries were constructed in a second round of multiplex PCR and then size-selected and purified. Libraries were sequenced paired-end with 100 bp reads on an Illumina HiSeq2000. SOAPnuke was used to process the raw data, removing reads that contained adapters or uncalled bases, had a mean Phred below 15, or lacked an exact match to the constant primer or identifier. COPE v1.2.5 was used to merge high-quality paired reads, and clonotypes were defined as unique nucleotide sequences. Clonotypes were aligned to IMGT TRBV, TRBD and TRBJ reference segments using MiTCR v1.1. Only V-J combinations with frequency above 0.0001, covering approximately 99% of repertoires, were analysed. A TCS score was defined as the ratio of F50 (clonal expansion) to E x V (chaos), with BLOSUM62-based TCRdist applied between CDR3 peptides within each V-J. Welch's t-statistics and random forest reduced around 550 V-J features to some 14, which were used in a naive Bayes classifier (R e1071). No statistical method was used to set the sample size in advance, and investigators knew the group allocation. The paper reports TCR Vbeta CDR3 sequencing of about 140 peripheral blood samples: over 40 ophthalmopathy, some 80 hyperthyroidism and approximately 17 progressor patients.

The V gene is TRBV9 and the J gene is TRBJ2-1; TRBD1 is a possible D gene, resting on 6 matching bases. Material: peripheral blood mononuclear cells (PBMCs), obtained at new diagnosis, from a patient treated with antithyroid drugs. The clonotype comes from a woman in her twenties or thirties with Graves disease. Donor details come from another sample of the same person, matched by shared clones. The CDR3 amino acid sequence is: CASSVEPARGSYNEQFF. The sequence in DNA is TGTGCCAGCAGCGTAGAGCCGGCGAGGGGGTCCTACAATGAGCAGTTCTTC.